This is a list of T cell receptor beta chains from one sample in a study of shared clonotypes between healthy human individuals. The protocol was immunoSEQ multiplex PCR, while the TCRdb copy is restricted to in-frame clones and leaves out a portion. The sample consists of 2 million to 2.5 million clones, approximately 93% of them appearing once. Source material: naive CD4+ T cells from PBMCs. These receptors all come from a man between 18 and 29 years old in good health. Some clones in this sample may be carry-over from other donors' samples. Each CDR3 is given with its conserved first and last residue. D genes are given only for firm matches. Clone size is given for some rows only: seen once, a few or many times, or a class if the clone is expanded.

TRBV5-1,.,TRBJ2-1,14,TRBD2,CASSLLAGLREQFF,TGCGCCAGCAGCTTGTTAGCGGGACTTCGTGAGCAGTTCTTC
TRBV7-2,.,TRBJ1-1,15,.,CASSRSGGMNTEAFF,TGTGCCAGCAGCCGATCTGGGGGGATGAACACTGAAGCTTTCTTT
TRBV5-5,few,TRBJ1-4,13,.,CASSLLQGEKLFF,TGTGCCAGCAGCTTGCTACAGGGTGAAAAACTGTTTTTT
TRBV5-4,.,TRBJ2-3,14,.,CASSLGTYTDTQYF,TGTGCCAGCAGCCTAGGGACCTACACAGATACGCAGTATTTT
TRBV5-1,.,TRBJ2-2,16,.,CASRLLPGEDTGELFF,TGCGCCAGCAGATTACTACCTGGGGAAGACACCGGGGAGCTGTTTTTT
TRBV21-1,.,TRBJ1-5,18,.,CASSKPFNVYGVNQPQHF,TGTGCCAGCAGCAAACCCTTTAATGTTTATGGGGTTAATCAGCCCCAGCATTTT
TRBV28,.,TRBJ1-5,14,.,CASSLWGGGQPQHF,TGTGCCAGCAGTTTATGGGGGGGCGGTCAGCCCCAGCATTTT
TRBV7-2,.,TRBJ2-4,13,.,CAGGDRGTPPQYF,TGTGCCGGCGGGGACAGAGGAACGCCCCCTCAGTACTTC
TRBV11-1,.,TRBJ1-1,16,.,CASSLGLRGLNTEAFF,TGTGCCAGCAGCTTAGGTCTCAGGGGCCTTAACACTGAAGCTTTCTTT
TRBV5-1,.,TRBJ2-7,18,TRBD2,CASSLVSLAGGPSHEQYF,TGCGCCAGCAGCTTGGTGTCGCTAGCGGGAGGGCCTTCCCACGAGCAGTACTTC
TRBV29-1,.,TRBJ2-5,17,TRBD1,CSVEIGTGGFWGKTQYF,TGCAGCGTGGAAATCGGGACAGGGGGCTTTTGGGGGAAGACCCAGTACTTC
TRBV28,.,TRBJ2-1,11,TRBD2,CASSLAGGPFF,TGTGCCAGCAGTTTAGCGGGAGGGCCTTTCTTC
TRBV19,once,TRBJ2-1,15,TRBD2,CASSPTSEYYNEQFF,TGTGCCAGTAGCCCAACTAGCGAGTACTACAATGAGCAGTTCTTC
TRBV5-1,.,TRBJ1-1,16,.,CASSLQGGVLNTEAFF,TGCGCCAGCAGCTTGCAGGGCGGGGTCTTGAACACTGAAGCTTTCTTT
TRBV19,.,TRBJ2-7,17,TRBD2,CASSIFMTSGRAYEQYF,TGTGCCAGTAGTATATTTATGACTAGCGGGAGAGCTTACGAGCAGTACTTC
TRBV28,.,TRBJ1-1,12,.,CALLGRGTEAFF,TGTGCCCTACTTGGCAGGGGCACTGAAGCTTTCTTT